This entry describes one T cell receptor (beta chain). V shed 1 base and J shed 1 base, with 8 bases lying between them. The CDR3 has 15 amino acids. CDR1 is SGHRS, CDR2 YFSETQ, per germline. This sample was taken from a study of blood T cell repertoires in COVID-19. Study background: PBMCs, B-cell-depleted T cells, or T cells were the source of the cDNA or gDNA that made up the material.

Original processing notes: Nucleated cell counts were estimated from reference gene primer amplification. Profiled with immunoSEQ multiplex PCR; TCRdb holds only in-frame clones, not every one. V, J and clone size are taken as reported in that table, and D and trimming were inferred from the DNA itself. Of 200,000 to 300,000 clones listed, approximately 92% were seen once; the top ten hold about 2.5%. The clonotype was recovered from a person aged 18 to 35 with COVID-19, enrolled during active disease. The V call is TRBV5-1, the J call TRBJ2-2, with D hard to call. The sequenced sample was peripheral blood. The CDR3 sequence is CASSLSPGNTGELFF. CDR3 coding DNA: TGCGCCAGCAGCTTGTCCCCGGGGAACACCGGGGAGCTGTTTTTT.